The 23 T cell receptor beta chains below come from one sample, sequenced in a study of control samples from healthy donors and cancer patients. TCRdb keeps only in-frame clones here, not all; method: immunoSEQ multiplex PCR. Here the sample spans approximately 100,000 clones, 82% being singletons. Sequenced input: blood. These receptors originate from a man aged 60 to 75 in good health.

V and J are TRBV27 and TRBJ1-2; tentatively, D is TRBD1 (5 bases). Germline V gene lookup returns CDR1 MNHEY and CDR2 SMNVEV (reference sequence). V was clipped by 5 bases and J by 3 bases, with 10 bases between them. The CDR3 is 13 amino acids. The CDR3 region is CASSPQGDYGYTF. CDR3 bases: TGTGCCAGCAGTCCCCAGGGAGACTATGGCTACACCTTC.

DNA for the CDR3: TGTGCCAGCAGCCAGGGGTCGGATGAGCAGTTCTTC. Residues: CASSQGSDEQFF. V usage is TRBV11-3 and J usage is TRBJ2-1, with D possibly TRBD1 on 6 matching bases. Germline lookup yields CDR1 SGHNT and CDR2 YENEEA. CDR3 length: 12 residues. Trimming took off 5 bases at V and 8 bases at J, with 10 bases between the two ends.

The chain couples TRBV7-8 to TRBJ2-5; D remains ambiguous. Trimming shortened V by 5 bases and J by 0 bases, and 16 bases separated the two germline ends. The CDR3 totals 16 residues. Per the germline V gene, CDR1 is SGHVS and CDR2 is FQNEAQ. CDR3 in amino acids: CASSPTPGGYQETQYF. CDR3 DNA sequence: TGTGCCAGCAGCCCAACCCCTGGCGGTTACCAAGAGACCCAGTACTTC.

This clone was observed a single time. The chain couples TRBV11-2 to TRBJ2-1; 9 bases match TRBD2. The CDR3 runs to 17 residues. With V trimmed by 2 bases and J by 2 bases, 7 bases remained unmatched. Germline assignment: CDR1 SGHAT and CDR2 FQNNGV. The CDR3, as DNA: TGTGCCAGCAGCTTATATTCACTAGCGGGCCCCTACAATGAGCAGTTCTTC. The encoded protein is CASSLYSLAGPYNEQFF.

This chain links TRBV3-1 (or the pseudogene TRBV3-2) with TRBJ2-2; no reliable D call. V was shortened by 0 bases and J by 5 bases, with 13 bases between the two germline ends. Germline V gives CDR1 LGHDT, CDR2 YNNKEL (reference sequence). The CDR3 length is 16 residues. CDR3 bases: TGTGCCAGCAGCCAAGATGTCCCGACCCAAACCGGGGAGCTGTTTTTT. It encodes CASSQDVPTQTGELFF.

This chain uses TRBV27 with TRBJ2-7; 9 nucleotides line up with TRBD2. This CDR3 contains 19 residues. With V trimmed by 2 bases and J by 0 bases, 14 bases remained unmatched. Looked up from germline, CDR1 is MNHEY and CDR2 is SMNVEV (reference sequence). DNA of the CDR3: TGTGCCAGCAGTTTAAGTTTTAGACTAGCGGTCTTGAGCTCCTACGAGCAGTACTTC. It yields the protein CASSLSFRLAVLSSYEQYF.

The J gene is TRBJ1-4, the V gene TRBV19, with 8 bases lining up with TRBD1. This CDR3 contains 14 residues. J gave up 7 bases and V 6 bases, and 7 bases lay outside the gene matches. CDR1 is LNHDA and CDR2 is SQIVND in the germline V gene (reference sequence). The CDR3 DNA sequence: TGTGCCAGTAGGGAGAACAGGGGGATTGAAAAACTGTTTTTT. It codes for CASRENRGIEKLFF.

In this sample, this clone turned up a few times. The V and J genes are TRBV7-9 and TRBJ1-3; tentatively, D is TRBD1 (5 bases). The CDR3 is made up of 16 amino acids. The germline CDR1 and CDR2 sequences are SEHNR and FQNEAQ (reference sequence). V was cut by 5 bases and J by 1 base, with 15 bases left in between. CDR3 region: CASSPFGGLSGNTIYF. DNA of the CDR3: TGTGCCAGCAGCCCCTTTGGGGGTTTGTCTGGAAACACCATATATTTT.

The genes are TRBV5-1 and TRBJ2-1; D is undetermined. Looked up from germline, CDR1 is SGHRS and CDR2 is YFSETQ. Trimming removed 0 bases at V and 5 bases at J, with 9 bases between. This CDR3 has 14 amino acids. CDR3 nucleotide sequence: TGCGCCAGCAGCTTGGTTGTCGGAAACAATGAGCAGTTCTTC. Protein product: CASSLVVGNNEQFF.

The chain is built from TRBV6-4 and TRBJ2-3; D unresolved. Germline assignment: CDR1 MRHNA and CDR2 SNTAGT. The CDR3 runs to 16 residues. V gave up 2 bases and J gave up 2 bases, with 14 bases separating them. The DNA of the CDR3 is TGTGCCAGCAGTGACGTTCAGACCTCAATCACAGATACGCAGTATTTT. As protein: CASSDVQTSITDTQYF.

This chain links TRBV28 with TRBJ2-7; D unclear. From germline, CDR1 is MDHEN and CDR2 SYDVKM. The CDR3 covers 16 residues. V lost 2 bases, J lost 6 bases, and 20 bases lay in between. The CDR3 DNA reads as TGTGCCAGCAGTTTAATTCCCGGGCAGGTCGCGCTCGAGCAGTACTTC. As protein: CASSLIPGQVALEQYF.

The gene calls are TRBV6-6 and TRBJ2-1; 7 bases align to TRBD2. This CDR3 has 14 amino acids. CDR1 MNHNY and CDR2 SVGAGI come from the germline V gene (reference sequence). J gave up 5 bases and V 10 bases, and 11 bases lay outside the gene matches. CDR3 bases: TGTGCCACCTCTAGAGCGGGGTACAACAATGAGCAGTTCTTC. It codes for CATSRAGYNNEQFF.

The chain has TRBV6-5 and TRBJ1-6, with D tentatively TRBD1 (5 bases). The CDR3 sequence is 11 residues long. V was cut by 8 bases and J by 13 bases, with 12 bases left in between. The V gene's germline CDR1 is MNHEY and CDR2 SVGAGI. The CDR3 coding sequence is TGTGCCAGCGGGGACGTCTGGCCCCTCCACTTT. Translating gives CASGDVWPLHF.

This clone has more than one count but fewer than ten. The DNA for the CDR3 is TGCGCCAGCAGCCAAGATTTCCAGGGCTTTAACTATGGCTACACCTTC. Amino acid sequence: CASSQDFQGFNYGYTF. The chain uses TRBV4-1 and TRBJ1-2, with D maybe TRBD1 (5 bases). Trimming stripped 0 bases from V and 1 base from J, with 12 bases between. Germline assignment: CDR1 MGHRA and CDR2 YSYEKL. The CDR3 is 16 amino acids.

To note about this clone: At the DNA level, this CDR3 is encoded by other sequences in the same sample as well. The chain couples TRBV6-6 to TRBJ1-5, with D unresolved. Germline CDR1 and CDR2: MNHNY and SVGAGI (reference sequence). With 0 bases removed from V and 5 bases from J, the gap between germline ends came to 8 bases. The CDR3 is 14 residues long. The CDR3 region is CASSYSSGDQPQHF. The CDR3 DNA reads TGTGCCAGCAGTTACTCCTCCGGCGATCAGCCCCAGCATTTT.

This chain links TRBV3-1 (or the pseudogene TRBV3-2) with TRBJ1-2; 10 nucleotides agree with TRBD1. Germline V gene data show CDR1 as LGHDT and CDR2 as YNNKEL (reference sequence). The CDR3 loop spans 16 amino acids. Trimming cost V 3 bases and J 4 bases; bases outside gene matches: 8. The CDR3 loop reads CASSHPPGQGIYGYTF. In DNA, the CDR3 is TGTGCCAGCAGCCACCCTCCGGGACAGGGGATCTATGGCTACACCTTC.

The chain has TRBV5-6 and TRBJ2-5; D may correspond to TRBD1 or TRBD2 (5 bases each). Germline assignment: CDR1 SGHDT and CDR2 YYEEEE. V lost 4 bases and J lost 2, with 15 bases in between. The CDR3 has 15 amino acids. In DNA, the CDR3 is TGTGCCAGCAGCGGTACTGGGACGGGACAAGAGACCCAGTACTTC. It codes for CASSGTGTGQETQYF.

V usage is TRBV19 and J usage is TRBJ1-1, with no clear D. Germline CDR1 and CDR2: LNHDA and SQIVND (reference sequence). The V end was cut by 5 bases, the J end by 1 base, with 11 bases between. The CDR3 runs 14 residues. Here the CDR3 DNA reads TGTGCCAGTAGTGCCTCCGAGGCGAACACTGAAGCTTTCTTT. Translating it yields CASSASEANTEAFF.

V usage is TRBV19 and J usage is TRBJ1-5, with D uncertain. Germline values: CDR1 LNHDA, CDR2 SQIVND (reference sequence). CDR3 length equals 13 residues. V dropped 10 bases and J dropped 10 bases, with 20 bases sitting between them. The CDR3, as DNA: TGTGCCATTTCGGGCCGACAATCCTCCCCCCAGCATTTT. It codes for CAISGRQSSPQHF.

V is TRBV4-1 and J is TRBJ2-3, with no clear D. There are 14 residues in the CDR3. Germline CDR1 MGHRA, CDR2 YSYEKL. Trimming removed 4 bases from V and 0 bases from J, with 8 bases in between. The CDR3 loop reads CASSRVTSTDTQYF. CDR3 bases: TGCGCCAGCAGCCGCGTCACTAGCACAGATACGCAGTATTTT.

The J gene is TRBJ1-1, the V gene TRBV9; a weak D match, TRBD1 (6 bases). Germline-derived CDR1 and CDR2 are SGDLS and YYNGEE. Trimming removed 1 base at V and 4 bases at J, with 14 bases between. The CDR3 contains 15 residues. The CDR3, as DNA: TGTGCCAGCAGCGTACTGACAGGTCGGGGCACTGAAGCTTTCTTT. This codes for CASSVLTGRGTEAFF.

The rearrangement links TRBV28 to TRBJ1-1; 7 bases are shared with TRBD1. Trimming at V came to 6 bases and at J to 4 bases, leaving 14 bases not matched to a gene. The CDR3 runs to 16 residues. Germline CDR1 MDHEN, CDR2 SYDVKM. The DNA for the CDR3 is TGTGCCAGCAGCAGATTCTCACAGGGGTGGGCCACTGAAGCTTTCTTT. As protein: CASSRFSQGWATEAFF.

The rearrangement uses TRBV30 and TRBJ2-3; D ambiguous. V gave up 1 base and J gave up 3 bases, with 11 bases separating them. The CDR3 loop spans 14 amino acids. The germline CDR1 and CDR2 sequences are GTSNPN and SVGIG (reference sequence). This CDR3 is CAWSGVSRTDTQYF. CDR3 DNA sequence: TGTGCCTGGAGTGGAGTCTCAAGGACAGATACGCAGTATTTT.